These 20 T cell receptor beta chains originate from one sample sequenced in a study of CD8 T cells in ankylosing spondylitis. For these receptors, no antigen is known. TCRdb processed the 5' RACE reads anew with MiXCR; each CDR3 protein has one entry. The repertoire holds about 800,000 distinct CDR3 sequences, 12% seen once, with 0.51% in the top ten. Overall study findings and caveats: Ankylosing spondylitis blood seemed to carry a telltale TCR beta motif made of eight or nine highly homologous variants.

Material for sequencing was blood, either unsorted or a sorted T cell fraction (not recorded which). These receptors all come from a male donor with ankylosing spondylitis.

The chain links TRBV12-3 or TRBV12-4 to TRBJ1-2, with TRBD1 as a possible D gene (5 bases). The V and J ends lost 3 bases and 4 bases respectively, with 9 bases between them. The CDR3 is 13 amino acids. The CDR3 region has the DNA TGTGCCAGCAGTTTTAGACAGAGCTATGGCTACACCTTC. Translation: CASSFRQSYGYTF.

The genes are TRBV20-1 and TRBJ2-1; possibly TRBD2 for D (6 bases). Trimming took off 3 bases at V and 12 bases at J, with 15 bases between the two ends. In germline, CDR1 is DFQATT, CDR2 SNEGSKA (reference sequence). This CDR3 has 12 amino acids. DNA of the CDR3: TGCAGTGCTAGGGGACTGCTCGAGGGGCAGTTCTTC. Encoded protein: CSARGLLEGQFF.

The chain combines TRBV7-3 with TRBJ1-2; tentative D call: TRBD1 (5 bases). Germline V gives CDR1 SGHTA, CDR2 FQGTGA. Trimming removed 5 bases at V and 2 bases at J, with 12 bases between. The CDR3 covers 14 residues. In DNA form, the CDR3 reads TGTGCCAGCAGCGCCTCGGGGGGGAACTATGGCTACACCTTC. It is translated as CASSASGGNYGYTF.

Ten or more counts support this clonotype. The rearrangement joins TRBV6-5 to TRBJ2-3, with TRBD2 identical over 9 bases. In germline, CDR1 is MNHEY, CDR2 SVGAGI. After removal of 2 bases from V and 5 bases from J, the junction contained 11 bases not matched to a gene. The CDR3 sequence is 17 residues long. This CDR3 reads CASSYGKAGGLRDTQYF. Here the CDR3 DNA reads TGTGCCAGCAGTTACGGGAAAGCGGGGGGTTTACGAGATACGCAGTATTTT.

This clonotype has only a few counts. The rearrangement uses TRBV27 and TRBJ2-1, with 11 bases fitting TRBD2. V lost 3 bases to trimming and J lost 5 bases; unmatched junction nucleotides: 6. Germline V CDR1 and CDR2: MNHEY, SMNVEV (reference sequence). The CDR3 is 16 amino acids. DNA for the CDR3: TGTGCCAGCAGTTTGGCGGGGACTAGCGGCCACAATGAGCAGTTCTTC. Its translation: CASSLAGTSGHNEQFF.

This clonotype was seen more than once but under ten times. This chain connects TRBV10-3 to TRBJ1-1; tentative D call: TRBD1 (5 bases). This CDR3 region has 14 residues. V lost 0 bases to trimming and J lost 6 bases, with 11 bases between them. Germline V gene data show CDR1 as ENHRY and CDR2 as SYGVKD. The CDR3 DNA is TGTGCCATCAGTGAGTCGGCTAGGGACGCTGAAGCTTTCTTT. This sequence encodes CAISESARDAEAFF.

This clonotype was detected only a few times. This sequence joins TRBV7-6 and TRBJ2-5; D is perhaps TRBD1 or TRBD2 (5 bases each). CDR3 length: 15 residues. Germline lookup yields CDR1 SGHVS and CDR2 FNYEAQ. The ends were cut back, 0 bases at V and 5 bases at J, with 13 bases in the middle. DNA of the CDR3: TGTGCCAGCAGCTTAGCACACGGGGCAGGGGAGACCCAGTACTTC. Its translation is CASSLAHGAGETQYF.

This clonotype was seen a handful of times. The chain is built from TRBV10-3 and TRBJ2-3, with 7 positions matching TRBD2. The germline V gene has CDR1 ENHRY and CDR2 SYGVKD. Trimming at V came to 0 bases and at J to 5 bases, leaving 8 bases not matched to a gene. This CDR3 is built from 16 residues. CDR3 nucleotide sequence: TGTGCCATCAGTGAGTCCCGCGGGAGCTGGGGAGATACGCAGTATTTT. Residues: CAISESRGSWGDTQYF.

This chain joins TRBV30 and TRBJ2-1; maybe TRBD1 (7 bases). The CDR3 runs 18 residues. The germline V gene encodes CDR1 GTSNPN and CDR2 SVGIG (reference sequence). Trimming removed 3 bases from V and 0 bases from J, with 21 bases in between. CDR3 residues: CAWRATGRRWSSYNEQFF. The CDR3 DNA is TGTGCCTGGAGAGCGACAGGGAGGAGGTGGTCCTCCTACAATGAGCAGTTCTTC.

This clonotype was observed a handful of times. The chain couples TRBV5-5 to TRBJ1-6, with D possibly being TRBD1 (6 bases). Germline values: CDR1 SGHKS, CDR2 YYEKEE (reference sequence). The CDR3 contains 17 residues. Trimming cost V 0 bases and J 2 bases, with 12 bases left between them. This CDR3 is CASSLATGRTYNSPLHF. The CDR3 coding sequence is TGTGCCAGCAGCTTGGCTACAGGGCGGACCTATAATTCACCCCTCCACTTT.

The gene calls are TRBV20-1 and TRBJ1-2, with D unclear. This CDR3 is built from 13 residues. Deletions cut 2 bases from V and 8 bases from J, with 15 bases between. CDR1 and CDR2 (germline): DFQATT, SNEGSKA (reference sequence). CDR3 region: CSARIQRVQGYTF. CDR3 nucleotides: TGCAGTGCTAGAATTCAGAGGGTACAGGGCTACACCTTC.

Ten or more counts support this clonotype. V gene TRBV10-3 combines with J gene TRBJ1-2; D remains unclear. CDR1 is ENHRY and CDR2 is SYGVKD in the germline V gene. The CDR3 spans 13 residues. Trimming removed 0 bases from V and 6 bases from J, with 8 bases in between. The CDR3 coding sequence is TGTGCCATCAGTGAGTCGATGGAGGATGGCTACACCTTC. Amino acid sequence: CAISESMEDGYTF.

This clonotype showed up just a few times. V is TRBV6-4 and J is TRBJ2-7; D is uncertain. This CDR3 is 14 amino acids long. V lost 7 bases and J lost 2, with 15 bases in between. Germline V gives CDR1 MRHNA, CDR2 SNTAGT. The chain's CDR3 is CASTWTLGPYEQYF. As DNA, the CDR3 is TGTGCCAGCACATGGACCCTTGGGCCCTACGAGCAGTACTTC.

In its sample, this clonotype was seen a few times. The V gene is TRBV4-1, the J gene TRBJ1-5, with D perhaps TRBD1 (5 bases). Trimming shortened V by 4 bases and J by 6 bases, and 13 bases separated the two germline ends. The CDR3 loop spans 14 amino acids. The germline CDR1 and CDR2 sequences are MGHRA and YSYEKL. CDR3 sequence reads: CASSPSRVGQPQHF. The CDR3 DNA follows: TGCGCCAGCAGCCCCAGCAGGGTCGGTCAGCCCCAGCATTTT.

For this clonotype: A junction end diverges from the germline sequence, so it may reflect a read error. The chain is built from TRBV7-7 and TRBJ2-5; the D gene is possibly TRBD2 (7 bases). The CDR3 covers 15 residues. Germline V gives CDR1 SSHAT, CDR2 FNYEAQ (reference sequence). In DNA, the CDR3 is TGTGCTAGCAGCTTAGGGGGGGACTCCCAAGAGACCCAGTACTTC. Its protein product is CASSLGGDSQETQYF.

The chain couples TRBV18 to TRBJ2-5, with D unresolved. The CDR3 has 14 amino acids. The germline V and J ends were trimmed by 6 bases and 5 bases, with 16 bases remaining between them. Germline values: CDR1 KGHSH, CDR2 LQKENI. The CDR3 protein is CASSKTSSEETQYF. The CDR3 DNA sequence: TGTGCCAGCTCTAAAACCTCCTCGGAGGAGACCCAGTACTTC.

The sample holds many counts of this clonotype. CDR3 amino acids: CASSPGYEQYF. The CDR3 bases are TGTGCCAGCAGCCCCGGCTACGAGCAGTACTTC. The rearrangement uses TRBV7-2 and TRBJ2-7, with D hard to call. Germline V CDR1 and CDR2: SGHTA, FQGNSA. The length of the CDR3 is 11 residues. Trimming removed 5 bases from V and 3 bases from J, with 5 bases in between.

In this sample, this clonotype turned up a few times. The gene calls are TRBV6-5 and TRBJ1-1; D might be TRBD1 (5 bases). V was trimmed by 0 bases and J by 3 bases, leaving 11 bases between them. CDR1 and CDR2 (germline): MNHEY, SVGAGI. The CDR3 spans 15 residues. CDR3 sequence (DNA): TGTGCCAGCAGTTACTCGCCAGGGATGGACACTGAAGCTTTCTTT. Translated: CASSYSPGMDTEAFF.

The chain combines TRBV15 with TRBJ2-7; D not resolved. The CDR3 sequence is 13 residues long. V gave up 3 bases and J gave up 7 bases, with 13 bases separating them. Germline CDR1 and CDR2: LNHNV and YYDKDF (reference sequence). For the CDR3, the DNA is TGTGCCACCAGCAGCCGAAGACTGGGGGAGCAGTACTTC. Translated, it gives CATSSRRLGEQYF.

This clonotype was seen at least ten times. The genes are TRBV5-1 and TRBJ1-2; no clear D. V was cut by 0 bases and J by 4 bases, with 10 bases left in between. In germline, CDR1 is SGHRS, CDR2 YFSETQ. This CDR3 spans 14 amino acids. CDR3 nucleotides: TGCGCCAGCAGCTTGGATCCCAACTTCTATGGCTACACCTTC. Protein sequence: CASSLDPNFYGYTF.